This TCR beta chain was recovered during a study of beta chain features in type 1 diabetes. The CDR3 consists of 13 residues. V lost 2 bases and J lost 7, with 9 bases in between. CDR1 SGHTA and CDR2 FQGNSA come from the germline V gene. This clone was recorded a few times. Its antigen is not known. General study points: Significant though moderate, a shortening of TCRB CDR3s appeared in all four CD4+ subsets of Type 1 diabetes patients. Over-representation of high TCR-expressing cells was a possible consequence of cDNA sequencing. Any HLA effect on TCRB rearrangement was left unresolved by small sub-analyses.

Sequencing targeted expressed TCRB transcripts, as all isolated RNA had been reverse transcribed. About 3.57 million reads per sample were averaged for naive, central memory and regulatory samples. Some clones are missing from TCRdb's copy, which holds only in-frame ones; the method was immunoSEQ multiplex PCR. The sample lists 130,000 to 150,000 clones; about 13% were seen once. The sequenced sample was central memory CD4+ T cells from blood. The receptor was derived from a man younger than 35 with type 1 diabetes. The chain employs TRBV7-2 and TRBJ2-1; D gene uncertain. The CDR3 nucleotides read TGTGCCAGCAGCTTATCACTCGATAATGAGCAGTTCTTC. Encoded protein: CASSLSLDNEQFF. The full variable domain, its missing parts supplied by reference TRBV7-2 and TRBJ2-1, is GAGVSQSPSNKVTEKGKDVELRCDPISGHTALYWYRQSLGQGLEFLIYFQGNSAPDKSGLPSDRFSAERTGGSVSTLTIQRTQQEDSAVYLCASSLSLDNEQFFGPGTRLTVL.